This T cell receptor beta chain was profiled in a study of radiotherapy plus CTLA-4 blockade in lung cancer. Findings and caveats of the study: TCR clones from tumors expanded in blood after radiotherapy plus ipilimumab.

Germline lookup yields CDR1 PRHDT and CDR2 FYEKMQ (reference sequence). Trimming shortened V by 11 bases and J by 0 bases, and 8 bases separated the two germline ends. The CDR3 length is 13 residues. TCRdb's table, derived via immunoSEQ multiplex PCR, lists solely in-frame clones and lacks some. In the table there are about 110,000 clones, 81% of which are singletons. To note about this clone: The antigen is not known.

The receptor's source is a human donor with non-small cell lung cancer that progressed on radiotherapy plus ipilimumab. Some clones in this sample may be carry-over from other donors' samples. This rearrangement joins TRBV13 to TRBJ2-6; no definite D call. Sequenced here: peripheral blood, sampled from a patient treated with radiotherapy plus ipilimumab. DNA for the CDR3: TGTGCCGGATGGGACTCTGGGGCCAACGTCCTGACTTTC. Protein product: CAGWDSGANVLTF.